The 4 T cell receptor beta chains below all came from one sample that was sequenced in a study of radiotherapy plus CTLA-4 blockade in lung cancer. Here immunoSEQ multiplex PCR was the method, and the copy in TCRdb shows in-frame clones only, minus some. The sample includes roughly 32,000 clones, 70% of them seen just once. The sequencing here drew on peripheral blood, taken from a patient treated with radiotherapy plus ipilimumab. The receptors come from a human donor with non-small cell lung cancer who had stable disease on radiotherapy plus ipilimumab.

This chain connects TRBV5-1 to TRBJ2-3; 7 nucleotides agree with TRBD2. Germline V CDR1 and CDR2: SGHRS, YFSETQ. The J segment lost 2 bases and the V segment lost 0 bases, leaving 3 bases of the junction unmatched. This CDR3 is 15 amino acids long. CDR3 protein: CASSLASGITDTQYF. DNA of the CDR3: TGCGCCAGCAGCTTGGCCAGCGGGATCACAGATACGCAGTATTTT.

Regarding this clone: This specimen includes other DNA sequences encoding the same CDR3. The chain couples TRBV7-2 to TRBJ2-1, with TRBD2 matching over 9 bases. This CDR3 has 16 amino acids. J gave up 8 bases and V 0 bases, and 8 bases lay outside the gene matches. CDR1 is SGHTA and CDR2 is FQGNSA in the germline V gene. As DNA, the CDR3 is TGTGCCAGCAGCTTAGCCCCTGCGGGAGGGAGGTATGAGCAGTTCTTC. It specifies CASSLAPAGGRYEQFF.

In this sample, this clone turned up once. This chain connects TRBV7-2 to TRBJ2-3; unclear D gene. The CDR3 sequence is 12 residues long. Germline V CDR1 and CDR2: SGHTA, FQGNSA. The V end lost 5 bases, the J end lost 4 bases, and 7 bases lay between the germline ends. Written as DNA, the CDR3 is TGTGCCAGCAGCACCAGCCCAGATACGCAGTATTTT. Its protein product is CASSTSPDTQYF.

V and J are TRBV29-1 and TRBJ2-7; TRBD2 matches at 10 bases. With 3 bases clipped from V and 7 bases from J, the junction kept 18 bases outside the gene matches. Germline V gene lookup returns CDR1 SQVTM and CDR2 ANQGSEA. The CDR3 spans 17 residues. CDR3 residues: CSVDMGLAGEGRGEQYF. CDR3 bases: TGCAGCGTTGATATGGGGCTAGCGGGAGAGGGTCGGGGTGAGCAGTACTTC.